The present TCR beta chain was sequenced within a study of Graves' ophthalmopathy and Graves' hyperthyroidism. Looking at the study overall: Peripheral blood collection took place at initial diagnosis, before any treatment.

Notes on the study in general: Most expanded clonotypes in thyroid above 0.001 frequency also showed up in blood.

Moderate-to-severe activity, CAS ≥3, NOSPECS ≥4 and duration under 3 months were recorded for donors with ophthalmopathy. The starting material, approximately 10 ml of fresh peripheral blood, provided the PBMCs. In this sample, this clonotype turned up many times. Its specificity is unknown. Amplified TCR beta CDR3 regions were obtained using RNA transcripts as template. Following a first-round RT-PCR that used HTBI primers, a second-round multiplex PCR was carried out. TCRdb recomputed calls from the multiplex PCR reads with MiXCR, one row per CDR3 protein. Seen here are 600,000 to 700,000 distinct CDR3 sequences, over 40% observed once, and the top ten hold more than 3%. The CDR3 length is 14 residues. V dropped 3 bases and J dropped 6; count of bases not matched to a gene: 7. Germline V CDR1 and CDR2: DFQATT, SNEGSKA (reference sequence).

The chain carries TRBV20-1 and TRBJ1-5; 8 bases map to TRBD1. Sequencing used peripheral blood. The sequence derives from an adult man with Graves' ophthalmopathy. CDR3 in amino acids: CSARESGGSQPQHF. In nucleotides, the CDR3 is TGCAGTGCTAGGGAGTCAGGGGGCAGTCAGCCCCAGCATTTT.